This TCR beta chain appears in the sequencing data of a study of blood T cell repertoires in COVID-19. Seattle patients were enrolled while actively infected and followed longitudinally. Using immunoSEQ multiplex PCR, the repertoire was profiled, and TCRdb retains in-frame clones only, with some absent. Counted here are about 220,000 clones, roughly nine tenths occurring once; the ten biggest clones make up around 9.6%. Sequenced material: peripheral blood. The receptor comes from a woman between 45 and 65 years old with COVID-19, enrolled during active disease.

The CDR3 DNA is TGTGCCAGCAGCTTAAGACAGGGCGGCGATACGCAGTATTTT. Its translation: CASSLRQGGDTQYF. V usage is TRBV11-2 and J usage is TRBJ2-3, with 7 bases matching TRBD1. Germline V lookup: CDR1 SGHAT, CDR2 FQNNGV. V shed 2 bases and J 6 bases; nucleotides not matched to a gene: 5. The CDR3 is 14 amino acids.